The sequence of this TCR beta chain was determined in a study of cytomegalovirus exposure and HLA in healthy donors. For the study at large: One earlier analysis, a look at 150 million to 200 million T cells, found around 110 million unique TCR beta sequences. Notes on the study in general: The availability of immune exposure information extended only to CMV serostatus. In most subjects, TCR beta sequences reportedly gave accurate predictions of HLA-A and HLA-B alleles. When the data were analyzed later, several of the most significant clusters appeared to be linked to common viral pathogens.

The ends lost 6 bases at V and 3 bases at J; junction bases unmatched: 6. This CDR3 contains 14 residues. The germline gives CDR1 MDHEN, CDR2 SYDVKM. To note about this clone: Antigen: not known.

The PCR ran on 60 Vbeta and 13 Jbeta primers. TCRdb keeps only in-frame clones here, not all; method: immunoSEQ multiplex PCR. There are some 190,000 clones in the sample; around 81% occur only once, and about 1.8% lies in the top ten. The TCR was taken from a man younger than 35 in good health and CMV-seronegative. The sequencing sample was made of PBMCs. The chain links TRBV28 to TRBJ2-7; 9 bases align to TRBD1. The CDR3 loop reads CASSVTTGGYEQYF. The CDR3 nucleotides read TGTGCCAGCAGCGTTACGACAGGGGGCTACGAGCAGTACTTC.